This record looks at one T cell receptor beta chain sequence and its context. The antigen is undetermined. TCRdb called the 5' RACE reads again in MiXCR, with one record for every CDR3 protein. The table records about 440,000 distinct CDR3 sequences, approximately 17% of them present only once. This specimen belongs to a study of CD8 T cells in ankylosing spondylitis. Findings of the study overall: For ankylosing spondylitis blood, a TCR beta motif of fewer than 10 highly homologous variants appeared characteristic. The disease-linked clones had a CD8+ phenotype and low blood frequencies. In the blood and synovial fluid of reactive arthritis, some motif variants had been previously reported.

This CDR3 is built from 14 residues. The V end lost 0 bases, the J end lost 5 bases, and 14 bases lay between the germline ends. Germline CDR1 reads DFQATT; CDR2 reads SNEGSKA (reference sequence). The sequenced material came from blood, either unsorted or a sorted T cell fraction (not recorded which). This receptor was taken from a male donor with ankylosing spondylitis. The chain combines TRBV20-1 with TRBJ2-7; D not certain. The CDR3 region has the DNA TGCAGTGCTAGAGATGAGTCTAGTAAGGACGAGCAGTACTTC. Translation: CSARDESSKDEQYF.